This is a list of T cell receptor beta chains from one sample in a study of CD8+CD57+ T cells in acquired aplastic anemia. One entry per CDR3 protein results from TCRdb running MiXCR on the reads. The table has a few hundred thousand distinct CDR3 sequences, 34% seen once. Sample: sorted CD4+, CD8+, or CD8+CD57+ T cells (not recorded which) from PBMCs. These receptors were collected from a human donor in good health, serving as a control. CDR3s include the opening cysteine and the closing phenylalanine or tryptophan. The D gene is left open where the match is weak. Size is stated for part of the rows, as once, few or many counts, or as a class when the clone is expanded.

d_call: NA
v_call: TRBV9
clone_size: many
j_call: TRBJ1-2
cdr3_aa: CASSALYGYTF
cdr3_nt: TGTGCCAGCAGCGCCCTATATGGCTACACCTTC

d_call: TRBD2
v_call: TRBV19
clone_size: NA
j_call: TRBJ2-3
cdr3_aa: CASSTRQLAGSTDTQYF
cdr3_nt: TGTGCCAGTAGTACCCGACAACTAGCGGGTAGCACAGATACGCAGTATTTT

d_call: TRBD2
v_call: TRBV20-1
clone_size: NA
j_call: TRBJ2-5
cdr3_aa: CSAPLSGVQETQYF
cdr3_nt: TGCAGTGCCCCTTTGAGCGGGGTGCAAGAGACCCAGTACTTC

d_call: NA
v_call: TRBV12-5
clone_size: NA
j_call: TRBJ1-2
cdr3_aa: CASGSGDGYTF
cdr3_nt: TGTGCTAGTGGTTCGGGAGATGGCTACACCTTC

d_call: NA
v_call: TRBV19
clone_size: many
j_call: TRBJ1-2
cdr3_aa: CASSARQIQANRSYGYTF
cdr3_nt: TGTGCCAGTAGTGCCAGACAGATCCAGGCAAACCGGAGCTATGGCTACACCTTC

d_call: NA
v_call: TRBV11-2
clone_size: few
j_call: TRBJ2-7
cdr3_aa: CASSLVFRRRPNEQYF
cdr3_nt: TGTGCCAGCAGCTTAGTCTTCAGGCGGAGGCCCAATGAGCAGTACTTC

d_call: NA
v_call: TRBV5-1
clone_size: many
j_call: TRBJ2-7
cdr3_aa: CASSLSTRGSYEQYF
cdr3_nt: TGCGCCAGCAGCTTGAGTACTAGGGGTTCCTACGAGCAGTACTTC

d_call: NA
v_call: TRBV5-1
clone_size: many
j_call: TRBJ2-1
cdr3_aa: CASSRTVNNEQFF
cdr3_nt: TGCGCCAGCAGCCGGACAGTAAACAATGAGCAGTTCTTC

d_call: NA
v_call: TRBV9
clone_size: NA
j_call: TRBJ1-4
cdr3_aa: CASSVDAAGGLGEKLFF
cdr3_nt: TGTGCCAGCAGCGTAGACGCGGCGGGGGGGCTTGGTGAAAAACTGTTTTTT

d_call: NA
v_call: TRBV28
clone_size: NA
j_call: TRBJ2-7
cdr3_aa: CASSDGGASYEQYF
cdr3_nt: TGTGCCAGCTCCGACGGGGGAGCCTCCTACGAGCAGTACTTC

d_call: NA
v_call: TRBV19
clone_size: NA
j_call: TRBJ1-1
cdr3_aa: CASSASGVTEAFF
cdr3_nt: TGTGCCAGTAGTGCGTCGGGGGTCACTGAAGCTTTCTTT

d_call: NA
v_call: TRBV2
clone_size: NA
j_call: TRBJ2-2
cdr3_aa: CASRFRDGATGELFF
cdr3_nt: TGTGCCAGCAGGTTCCGGGACGGGGCCACCGGGGAGCTGTTTTTT

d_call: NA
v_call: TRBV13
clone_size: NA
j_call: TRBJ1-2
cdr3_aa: CASSSYSSGPGGYTF
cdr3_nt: TGTGCCAGCAGCTCTTATTCTTCCGGGCCCGGAGGCTACACCTTC

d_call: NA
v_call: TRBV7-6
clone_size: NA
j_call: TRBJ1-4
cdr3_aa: CASSRGWTEKLFF
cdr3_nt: TGTGCCAGCAGCCGAGGGTGGACTGAAAAACTGTTTTTT

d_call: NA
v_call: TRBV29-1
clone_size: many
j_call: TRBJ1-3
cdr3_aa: CSVEDWEPRATGNTIYF
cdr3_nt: TGCAGCGTTGAAGATTGGGAGCCCAGGGCAACTGGAAACACCATATATTTT

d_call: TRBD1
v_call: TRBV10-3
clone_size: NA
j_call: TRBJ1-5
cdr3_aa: CAIRGRDRGLGNQPQHF
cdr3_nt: TGTGCCATCAGAGGACGGGACAGGGGGCTCGGCAATCAGCCCCAGCATTTT

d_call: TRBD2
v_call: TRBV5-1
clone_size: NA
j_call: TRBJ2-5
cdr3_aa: CASSLVASGRVLSGTPETQYF
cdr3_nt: TGCGCCAGCAGCTTGGTTGCTAGCGGGAGGGTTCTTAGCGGCACACCAGAGACCCAGTACTTC

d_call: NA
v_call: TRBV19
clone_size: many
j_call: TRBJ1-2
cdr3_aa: CASSIDHRSTNYGYTF
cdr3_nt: TGTGCCAGTAGTATAGATCACAGAAGCACTAACTATGGCTACACCTTC

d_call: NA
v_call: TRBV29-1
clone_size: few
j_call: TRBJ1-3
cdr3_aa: CSVDRGAGNTIYF
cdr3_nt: TGCAGCGTTGACCGAGGGGCGGGAAACACCATATATTTT

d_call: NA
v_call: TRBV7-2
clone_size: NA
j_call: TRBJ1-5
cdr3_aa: CASSARGVDQPQHF
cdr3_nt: TGTGCCAGCAGCGCCCGGGGGGTGGATCAGCCCCAGCATTTT

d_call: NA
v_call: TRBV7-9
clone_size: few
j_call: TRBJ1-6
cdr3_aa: CASSSGQTLNSPLHF
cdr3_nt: TGTGCCTCCTCGTCCGGACAGACACTTAATTCACCCCTCCACTTT

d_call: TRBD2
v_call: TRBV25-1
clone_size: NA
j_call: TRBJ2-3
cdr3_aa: CASSLRTSGNTDTQYF
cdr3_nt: TGTGCCAGCAGCTTGAGGACTAGCGGAAACACAGATACGCAGTATTTT

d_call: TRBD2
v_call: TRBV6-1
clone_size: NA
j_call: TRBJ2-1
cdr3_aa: CASSGVGLAGGSYNEQFF
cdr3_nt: TGTGCCAGCAGTGGTGTGGGGCTAGCGGGGGGCTCCTACAATGAGCAGTTCTTC

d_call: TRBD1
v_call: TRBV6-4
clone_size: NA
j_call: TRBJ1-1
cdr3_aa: CASRGQGEDRAFF
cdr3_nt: TGTGCCAGCAGGGGACAGGGAGAGGATCGGGCTTTCTTT

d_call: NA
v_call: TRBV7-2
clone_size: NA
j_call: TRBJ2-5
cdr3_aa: CASIQGTMQETQYF
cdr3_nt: TGTGCCAGCATCCAAGGGACCATGCAAGAGACCCAGTACTTC

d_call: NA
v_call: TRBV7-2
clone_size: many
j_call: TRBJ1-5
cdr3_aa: CASSQAWGGAGNQPQHF
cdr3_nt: TGTGCCAGCAGCCAGGCGTGGGGGGGCGCGGGCAATCAGCCCCAGCATTTT

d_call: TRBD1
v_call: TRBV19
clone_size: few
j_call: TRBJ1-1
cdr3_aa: CASSPRGQGARTEAFF
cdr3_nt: TGTGCCAGTAGCCCCCGGGGGCAGGGGGCAAGAACTGAAGCTTTCTTT

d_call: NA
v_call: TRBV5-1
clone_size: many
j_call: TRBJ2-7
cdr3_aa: CASSLALGRIPGHF
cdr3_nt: TGCGCCAGCAGCTTGGCCCTCGGACGGATTCCGGGCCACTTC

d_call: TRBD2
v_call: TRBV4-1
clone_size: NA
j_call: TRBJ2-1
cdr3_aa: CASSQDQRGVANEQFF
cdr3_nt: TGCGCCAGCAGCCAAGATCAGCGGGGGGTCGCCAATGAGCAGTTCTTC

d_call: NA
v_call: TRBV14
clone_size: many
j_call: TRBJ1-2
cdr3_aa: CASSPKSGLNYGYTF
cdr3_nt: TGTGCCAGCAGCCCTAAGTCAGGGCTTAATTATGGCTACACCTTC

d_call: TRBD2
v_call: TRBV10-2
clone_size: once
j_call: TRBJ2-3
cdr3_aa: CAREVPSGRGTDTQYF
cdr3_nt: TGCGCCAGGGAGGTGCCCAGCGGGAGGGGCACAGATACGCAGTATTTT

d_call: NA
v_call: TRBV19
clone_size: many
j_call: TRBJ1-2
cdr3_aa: CASSMGMGRTNYGYTF
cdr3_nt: TGTGCCAGTAGTATGGGGATGGGCCGAACTAACTATGGCTACACCTTC

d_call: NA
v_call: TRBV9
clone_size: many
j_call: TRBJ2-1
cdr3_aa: CASSVGPGARTYNEQFF
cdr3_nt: TGTGCCAGCAGCGTAGGGCCAGGGGCGCGGACCTACAATGAGCAGTTCTTC

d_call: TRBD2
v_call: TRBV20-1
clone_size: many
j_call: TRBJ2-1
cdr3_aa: CSAGPSGGTSNEQFF
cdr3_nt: TGCAGTGCTGGACCTAGCGGGGGAACTTCTAATGAGCAGTTCTTC

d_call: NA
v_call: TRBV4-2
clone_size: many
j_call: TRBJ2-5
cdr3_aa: CASSQPDQETQYF
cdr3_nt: TGTGCCAGCAGCCAACCGGACCAAGAGACCCAGTACTTC

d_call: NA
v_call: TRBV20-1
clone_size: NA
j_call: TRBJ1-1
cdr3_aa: CSASVGSTEAFF
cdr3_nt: TGCAGTGCTAGTGTGGGGTCGACTGAAGCTTTCTTT

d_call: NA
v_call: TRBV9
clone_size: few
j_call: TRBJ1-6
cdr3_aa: CASSVGQSPLHF
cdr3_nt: TGTGCCAGCAGCGTAGGTCAATCACCCCTCCACTTT

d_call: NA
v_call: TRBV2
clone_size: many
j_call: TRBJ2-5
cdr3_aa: CASSAMQGSWETQYF
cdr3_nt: TGTGCCAGCAGTGCTATGCAGGGGTCCTGGGAGACCCAGTACTTC

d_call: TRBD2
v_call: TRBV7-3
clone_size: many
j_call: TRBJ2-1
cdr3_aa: CASSLTIGGAYNEQFF
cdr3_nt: TGTGCCAGCAGCTTAACGATCGGGGGGGCCTACAATGAGCAGTTCTTC

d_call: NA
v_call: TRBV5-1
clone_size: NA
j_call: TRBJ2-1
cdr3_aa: CASSLSGLSYNEQFF
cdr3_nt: TGCGCCAGCAGCTTGAGCGGACTCTCCTACAATGAGCAGTTCTTC

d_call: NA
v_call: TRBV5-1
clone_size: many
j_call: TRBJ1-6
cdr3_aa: CASSSSGPGYSPLHF
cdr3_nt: TGCGCCAGCAGCTCCTCCGGGCCTGGTTATTCACCCCTCCACTTT

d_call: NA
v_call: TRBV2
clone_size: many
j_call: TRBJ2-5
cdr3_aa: CASSERTAYQETQYF
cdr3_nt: TGTGCCAGCAGTGAGCGGACAGCGTACCAAGAGACCCAGTACTTC

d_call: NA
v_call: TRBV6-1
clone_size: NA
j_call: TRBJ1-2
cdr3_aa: CASSERSPGGSYGYTF
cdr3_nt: TGTGCCAGCAGTGAAAGGAGCCCGGGGGGTTCCTATGGCTACACCTTC

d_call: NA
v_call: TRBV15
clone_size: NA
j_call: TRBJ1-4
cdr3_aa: CATSRDFNSARSEKLFF
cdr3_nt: TGTGCCACCAGCAGAGATTTTAACTCAGCCCGATCGGAAAAACTGTTTTTT

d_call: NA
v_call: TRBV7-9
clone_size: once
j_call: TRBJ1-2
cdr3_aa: CASSAIQGLYGYTF
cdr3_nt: TGTGCCAGCAGTGCTATACAGGGACTCTATGGCTACACCTTC

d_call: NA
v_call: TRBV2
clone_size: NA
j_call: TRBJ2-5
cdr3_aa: CARRSQWGRETQYF
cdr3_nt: TGTGCTAGGAGGTCACAGTGGGGTCGAGAGACCCAGTACTTC

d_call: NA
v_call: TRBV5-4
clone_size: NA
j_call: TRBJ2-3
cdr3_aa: CASSFSLLGGPDTQYF
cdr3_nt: TGTGCCAGCAGCTTCTCCCTCTTGGGGGGGCCCGATACGCAGTATTTT

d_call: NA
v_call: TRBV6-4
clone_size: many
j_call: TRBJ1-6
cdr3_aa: CASSVGSGNSPLHF
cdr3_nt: TGTGCCAGCAGTGTTGGCAGCGGTAATTCACCCCTCCACTTT

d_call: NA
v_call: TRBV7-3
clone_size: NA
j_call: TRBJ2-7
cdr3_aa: CAIKGDLSYEQYF
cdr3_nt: TGTGCCATCAAAGGGGACCTCTCCTACGAGCAGTACTTC

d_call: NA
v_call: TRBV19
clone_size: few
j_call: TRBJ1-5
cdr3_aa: CASSITGRGQPQHF
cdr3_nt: TGTGCCAGTAGTATTACAGGGCGGGGACAGCCCCAGCATTTT